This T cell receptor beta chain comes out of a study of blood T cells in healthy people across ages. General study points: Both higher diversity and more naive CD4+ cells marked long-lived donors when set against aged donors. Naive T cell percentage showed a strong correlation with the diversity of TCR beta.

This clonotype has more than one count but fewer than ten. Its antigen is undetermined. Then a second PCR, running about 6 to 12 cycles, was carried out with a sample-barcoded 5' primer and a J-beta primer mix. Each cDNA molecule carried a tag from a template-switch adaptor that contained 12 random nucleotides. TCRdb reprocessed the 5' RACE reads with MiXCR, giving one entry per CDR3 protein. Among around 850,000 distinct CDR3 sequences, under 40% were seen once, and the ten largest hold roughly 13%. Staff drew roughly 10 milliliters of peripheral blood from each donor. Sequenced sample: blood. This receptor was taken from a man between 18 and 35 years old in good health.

The CDR3 loop reads CASSLAGGPMETQYF. In DNA form, the CDR3 reads TGCGCCAGCAGCTTGGCCGGGGGGCCAATGGAGACCCAGTACTTC. The chain couples TRBV5-1 to TRBJ2-5; D is possibly TRBD2 (7 bases). Trimming removed 0 bases from V and 5 bases from J, with 14 bases in between. CDR3 length: 15 amino acids. Per germline, CDR1 SGHRS and CDR2 YFSETQ. Based on the CDR3 plus reference TRBV5-1 and TRBJ2-5, the full variable domain is KAGVTQTPRYLIKTRGQQVTLSCSPISGHRSVSWYQQTPGQGLQFLFEYFSETQRNKGNFPGRFSGRQFSNSRSEMNVSTLELGDSALYLCASSLAGGPMETQYFGPGTRLLVL.